A selection of T cell receptor beta chains follows, all from one sample in a study of cytomegalovirus exposure and HLA in healthy donors. Only in-frame clones appear in the TCRdb table, and some are missing; sequencing was by immunoSEQ multiplex PCR. The top ten clones hold around 2.4% of a sample with over 110,000 clones, over 65% of them seen once. The sample comprised PBMCs. These receptors were obtained from a male donor in good health and CMV-seronegative. CDR3s include the opening cysteine and the closing phenylalanine or tryptophan.

J,V,CDR3
TRBJ2-7,TRBV6-5,CASSSGLGVREQYF
TRBJ1-2,TRBV10-3,CAILQQDYGYTF
TRBJ1-4,TRBV6-5,CASSETGSNEKLFF
TRBJ2-7,TRBV4-3,CASSAYRGPSYEQYF
TRBJ2-5,TRBV5-5,CASSPLGGETQYF
TRBJ1-2,TRBV27,CASSAPGQGSDGYTF
TRBJ2-5,TRBV19,CASSNGGETQYF
TRBJ1-5,TRBV27,CASSLGLYQPQHF
TRBJ2-1,TRBV7-6,CASSLELAASYNEQFF
TRBJ2-2,TRBV18,CASSPRAGETGELFF
TRBJ2-7,TRBV4-1,CASSQDQGSRAVTYEQYF
TRBJ2-7,TRBV4-1,CASSQGRGSSYEQYF
TRBJ1-2,TRBV2,CASTFSGYGYTF
TRBJ2-7,TRBV5-4,CASSPAVGEQYF
TRBJ2-7,TRBV9,CASSVGVQAYEQYF
NA,TRBV7-9,CASSPDIGEQYF
TRBJ2-3,TRBV9,CASSVNLGLAGYTDTQYF
TRBJ1-2,TRBV30,CAWSVPPTGYTF
TRBJ2-5,TRBV11-1,CASRMPTSAGRETQYF
TRBJ1-2,TRBV5-1,CASLKAGETGYGYTF
TRBJ2-3,TRBV9,CASSVARETDTQYF
TRBJ2-1,TRBV7-2,CASSLRSASHSGEQFF
TRBJ2-1,TRBV2,CASSEALGSGPHYNEQFF
TRBJ2-2,TRBV30,CAWSVPRSANTGELFF
TRBJ2-1,TRBV5-6,CASSLSLGVSLTYNEQFF
TRBJ1-5,TRBV19,CASSSQGTGFGGNQPQHF
TRBJ1-6,TRBV30,CAGRQYLGSPLHF
TRBJ1-5,TRBV7-9,CASSLARTGYQPQHF
TRBJ1-5,TRBV27,CASSSSGNQPQHF
TRBJ2-7,TRBV6-9,CAGASSGISYEQYF
TRBJ1-2,TRBV6-6,CASTPDYNYGYTF
TRBJ1-1,TRBV2,CARASRAERGAFF
TRBJ1-5,TRBV20-1,CSARERDTQHF
TRBJ1-4,TRBV6-5,CATGQGNEKLFF
TRBJ2-3,TRBV10-3,CAISGTSGITDTQYF
TRBJ1-2,TRBV11-2,CASSLERGYGYTF
TRBJ2-5,TRBV15,CATSRDQVETQYF
TRBJ2-7,TRBV5-8,CASSLGEAEEQYF
TRBJ1-2,TRBV5-6,CASSLAGTDVFGYTF
TRBJ2-1,TRBV7-8,CASSIMGRGEQFF
TRBJ1-4,TRBV28,CASSPRTGLASNEKLFF
TRBJ1-2,TRBV27,CASSPNKGSGYTF
TRBJ1-3,TRBV7-3,CASSIGASSGNTIYF
TRBJ1-2,TRBV6-5,CASSVGAVLGYTF
TRBJ2-3,TRBV7-4,CASSPLPKPGLAGCTDTQYF
TRBJ2-7,TRBV18,CASSPPGQGPYEQYF
TRBJ1-2,TRBV5-4,CASGQDYGYTF
TRBJ1-1,TRBV28,CASSLPLGGTEAFF
TRBJ1-3,TRBV5-5,CASSLDAGAGNTIYF
TRBJ2-3,TRBV29-1,CSPVGEQYF
TRBJ2-7,TRBV6-5,CASSYGGPYEQYF